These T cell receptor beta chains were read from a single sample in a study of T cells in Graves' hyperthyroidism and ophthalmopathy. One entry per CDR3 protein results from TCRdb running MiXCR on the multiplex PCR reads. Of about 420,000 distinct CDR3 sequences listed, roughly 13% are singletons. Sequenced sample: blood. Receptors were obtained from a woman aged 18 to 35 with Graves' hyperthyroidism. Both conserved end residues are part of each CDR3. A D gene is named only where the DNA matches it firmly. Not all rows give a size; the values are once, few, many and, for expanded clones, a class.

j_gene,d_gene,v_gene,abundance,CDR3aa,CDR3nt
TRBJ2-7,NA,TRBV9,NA,CASSSRGGEQYF,TGTGCCAGCAGCTCCAGGGGAGGCGAGCAGTACTTC
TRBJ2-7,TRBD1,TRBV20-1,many,CSALTGISYEQYF,TGCAGTGCCCTGACAGGGATCTCCTACGAGCAGTACTTC
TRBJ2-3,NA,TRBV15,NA,CATSSHSTDTQYF,TGTGCCACCAGCAGCCATAGCACAGATACGCAGTATTTT
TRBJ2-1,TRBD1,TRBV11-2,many,CASSLAPGQGFNEQFF,TGTGCCAGCAGCTTAGCTCCGGGACAGGGGTTTAATGAGCAGTTCTTC
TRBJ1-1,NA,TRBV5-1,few,CASRPGGGQNTEAFF,TGCGCCAGCAGACCTGGGGGGGGCCAGAACACTGAAGCTTTCTTT
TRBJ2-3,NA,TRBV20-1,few,CSAPLSGFRTDTQYF,TGCAGTGCTCCCTTAAGCGGATTCAGGACGGATACGCAGTATTTT
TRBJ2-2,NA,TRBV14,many,CASSQEALYTGELFF,TGTGCCAGCAGCCAAGAGGCACTTTACACCGGGGAGCTGTTTTTT
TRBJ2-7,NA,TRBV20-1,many,CSARVLTGSSYEQYF,TGCAGTGCTAGAGTTTTGACAGGAAGCTCCTACGAGCAGTACTTC
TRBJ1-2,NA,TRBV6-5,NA,CASSYGQNNYGYTF,TGTGCCAGCAGTTACGGGCAGAATAACTATGGCTACACCTTC
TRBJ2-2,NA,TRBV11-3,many,CASSLSVTGELFF,TGTGCCAGCAGCTTAAGTGTCACCGGGGAGCTGTTTTTT
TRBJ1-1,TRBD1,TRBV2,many,CASRSPGQGNTEAFF,TGTGCCAGCAGATCTCCGGGACAGGGGAACACTGAAGCTTTCTTT
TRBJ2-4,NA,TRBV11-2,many,CASSPAGNIQYF,TGTGCCAGCAGCCCCGCCGGAAACATTCAGTACTTC
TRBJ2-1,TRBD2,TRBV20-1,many,CSALSSGMGEFF,TGCAGTGCCCTTTCTAGCGGGATGGGCGAGTTCTTC
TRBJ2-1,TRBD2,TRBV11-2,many,CAAAGLAGGRPYNEQFF,TGTGCGGCGGCGGGACTAGCGGGAGGACGACCCTACAATGAGCAGTTCTTC
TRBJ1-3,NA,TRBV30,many,CAWSVVVSSGNTIYF,TGTGCCTGGAGTGTGGTTGTGAGCTCTGGAAACACCATATATTTT
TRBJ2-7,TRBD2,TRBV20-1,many,CSASGGGQEQYF,TGCAGTGCTAGTGGGGGAGGGCAGGAGCAGTACTTC
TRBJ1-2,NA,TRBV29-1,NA,CSAVTGSGYTF,TGCAGCGCCGTAACAGGGAGTGGCTACACCTTC